This TCR beta chain was documented in a study of CD8 T cells in Susac syndrome. Study summary: Patients with Susac syndrome, at blood draw, were therapy-naive, on corticosteroids, or on intravenous immunoglobulin alone.

CD8+ and CD4+ T cells taken from blood had their TCR beta sequenced. About 0.5 to 1 ug RNA was reverse transcribed with random hexamers. Each CDR3 protein gets one entry after TCRdb re-called the immunoSEQ multiplex PCR reads with MiXCR. This sample has approximately 210,000 distinct CDR3 sequences, with about 95% found just once. Study-level findings and limits: Repertoires of Susac syndrome CD4+ T cells lacked clonal expansion.

V lost 0 bases, J lost 0 bases, and 6 bases lay in between. Looked up from germline, CDR1 is GTSNPN and CDR2 is SVGIG (reference sequence). The CDR3 is made up of 15 amino acids. Details on this clonotype: Its antigen is currently unknown.

This chain joins TRBV30 and TRBJ2-6, with a tentative D call TRBD2 (5 bases). The TCR was taken from a human donor with Susac syndrome. Sequenced sample: CD4+ T cells from PBMCs. CDR3 DNA: TGTGCCTGGAGTGTAGGGAGCTCTGGGGCCAACGTCCTGACTTTC. Translating it yields CAWSVGSSGANVLTF. Looking up the rest from reference TRBV30 and TRBJ2-6 gives the full variable domain: SQTIHQWPATLVQPVGSPLSLECTVEGTSNPNLYWYRQAAGRGLQLLFYSVGIGQISSEVPQNLSASRPQDRQFILSSKKLLLSDSGFYLCAWSVGSSGANVLTFGAGSRLTVL.